Below are 8 T cell receptor beta chains sequenced from a single sample in a study of blood T cells in healthy people across ages. A sample-barcoded 5' primer and a J-beta primer mix were used in a second PCR of roughly 7 to 12 cycles. TCRdb redid the calling of the 5' RACE reads with MiXCR, one entry per CDR3 protein. The table records about 930,000 distinct CDR3 sequences, about 29% of them present only once. The sample was also linked to a second study, of T cells of mothers and their children.

Sequenced: blood. These TCRs come from a woman aged 40 to 50 in good health.

This sequence joins TRBV20-1 and TRBJ2-4, with D maybe TRBD2 (6 bases). The germline V gene has CDR1 DFQATT and CDR2 SNEGSKA (reference sequence). The CDR3 length is 13 residues. The CDR3 reads CSSTKGTLDEQYF. The DNA of the CDR3 is TGCAGCTCCACGAAAGGGACTCTCGATGAGCAGTACTTC.

The chain joins TRBV29-1 to TRBJ1-1; D is ambiguous. Germline CDR1 and CDR2: SQVTM and ANQGSEA. This CDR3 spans 11 amino acids. Trimming cost V 3 bases and J 3 bases, with 5 bases left between them. CDR3 nucleotide sequence: TGCAGCGTTGATATTCACACTGAAGCTTTCTTT. Its translation is CSVDIHTEAFF.

This clonotype has at least ten counts. The rearrangement links TRBV9 to TRBJ2-5; 10 positions match TRBD2. J gave up 0 bases and V 2 bases, and 4 bases lay outside the gene matches. This CDR3 comprises 16 residues. Germline CDR1 reads SGDLS; CDR2 reads YYNGEE. This CDR3 reads CASSVGTSEYQETQYF. The CDR3 coding sequence is TGTGCCAGCAGCGTCGGGACTAGCGAGTACCAAGAGACCCAGTACTTC.

CDR3 coding DNA: TGTGCCAGCAGTTTACCGACAGGGCGGTCCTACGAGCAGTACTTC. As protein: CASSLPTGRSYEQYF. The rearrangement joins TRBV28 to TRBJ2-7; 7 bases agree with TRBD1. The CDR3 consists of 15 residues. CDR1 is MDHEN, CDR2 SYDVKM, per germline. With 2 bases clipped from V and 1 base from J, the junction kept 5 bases outside the gene matches.

Remarks on this clonotype: This could be a read error, since a much larger clone is one nucleotide away. V and J are TRBV7-2 and TRBJ2-5, with 9 bases fitting TRBD2. Germline V CDR1 and CDR2: SGHTA, FQGNSA. The CDR3 totals 16 residues. The ends lost 0 bases at V and 0 bases at J; junction bases unmatched: 2. The CDR3 protein is CTSSLASGGYQETQYF. CDR3 in DNA: TGTACCAGCAGCTTAGCTAGCGGGGGCTACCAAGAGACCCAGTACTTC. The full variable domain, its missing parts supplied by reference TRBV7-2 and TRBJ2-5, is GAGVSQSPSNKVTEKGKDVELRCDPISGHTALYWYRQSLGQGLEFLIYFQGNSAPDKSGLPSDRFSAERTGGSVSTLTIQRTQQEDSAVYLCTSSLASGGYQETQYFGPGTRLLVL.

Regarding this clonotype: A much larger clone sits a single nucleotide away, making a read error possible. The chain uses TRBV29-1 and TRBJ2-1; D is perhaps TRBD2 (6 bases). CDR3 length equals 17 residues. The germline CDR1 and CDR2 sequences are SQVTM and ANQGSEA. The CDR3 protein is CSVTTRYGGTPGNGQFF. The CDR3 region has the DNA TGCAGCGTTACTACACGGTACGGCGGGACTCCCGGGAATGGGCAGTTCTTC.

V gene TRBV4-1 combines with J gene TRBJ1-1, with D perhaps matching TRBD1 (6 bases). Looked up from germline, CDR1 is MGHRA and CDR2 is YSYEKL. CDR3 size: 15 residues. V was trimmed by 4 bases and J by 5 bases, leaving 17 bases between them. As DNA, the CDR3 is TGCGCCAGCAGCCCTCAGGGGCCGGGGGAAACTGAAGCTTTCTTT. It is translated as CASSPQGPGETEAFF.

The V gene is TRBV29-1, the J gene TRBJ1-1; no definite D call. The V end lost 4 bases, the J end lost 0 bases, and 12 bases lay between the germline ends. Germline lookup yields CDR1 SQVTM and CDR2 ANQGSEA. The CDR3 runs to 14 residues. The CDR3 DNA follows: TGCAGCGTTGCAACTCAGCAGATGAACACTGAAGCTTTCTTT. Translated: CSVATQQMNTEAFF.